These 17 T cell receptor beta chains were sequenced from one sample in a study of precursors of human CD4 cytotoxic T cells (dated by TCRdb to 2017 to 2018). To test a precursor-effector relationship among CD4 cytotoxic T cells, bulk UMI-based TCR sequencing was performed on four sorted CD4+ memory subsets (TCM, TEM, IL-7Rhigh TEMRA, IL-7R- TEMRA). Sequenced on an Illumina MiSeq. Clones were called with MiXCR by TCRdb after fastp trimmed the public reads at Q25, and only in-frame beta chains were retained. CDR3 protein sequences are deduplicated, and each keeps its most common genes and DNA. This sample is represented by about 490 distinct CDR3 sequences; 16% of them were singletons. The ten largest clonotypes hold roughly 17% of the sample. Material: memory CD4+ T cells from blood (PBMCs). These receptors were taken from a human donor in good health.

The chain links TRBV5-4 to TRBJ2-1; 15 bases map to TRBD2. CDR1 is SGHNT and CDR2 is YYREEE in the germline V gene (reference sequence). The CDR3 length is 18 residues. Losses at the gene ends were 4 bases for V and 2 bases for J; bases not matched to a gene: 7. Here the CDR3 DNA reads TGTGCCAGCAGCCCGGGGACTAGCGGGAGGAGGGCCTACAATGAGCAGTTCTTC. Translation: CASSPGTSGRRAYNEQFF. The variable domain in full, completed from reference TRBV5-4 and TRBJ2-1, reads ETGVTQSPTHLIKTRGQQVTLRCSSQSGHNTVSWYQQALGQGPQFIFQYYREEENGRGNFPPRFSGLQFPNYSSELNVNALELDDSALYLCASSPGTSGRRAYNEQFFGPGTRLTVL.

Judged by abundance, this clonotype is large. The V gene is TRBV5-1, the J gene TRBJ2-5; the D gene is possibly TRBD2 (6 bases). The V gene's germline CDR1 is SGHRS and CDR2 YFSETQ. This CDR3 has 12 residues. Trimming left V 7 bases short and J 4 bases short, with 11 bases between. The CDR3 loop is CASRTNGETQYF. CDR3 DNA: TGCGCCAGCCGGACTAACGGAGAGACCCAGTACTTC. The complete variable domain, with remaining parts taken from reference TRBV5-1 and TRBJ2-5, reads KAGVTQTPRYLIKTRGQQVTLSCSPISGHRSVSWYQQTPGQGLQFLFEYFSETQRNKGNFPGRFSGRQFSNSRSEMNVSTLELGDSALYLCASRTNGETQYFGPGTRLLVL.

Within the sample, this clonotype is large. The V gene is TRBV20-1, the J gene TRBJ2-5, with D unresolved. CDR3 length equals 12 residues. Per germline, CDR1 DFQATT and CDR2 SNEGSKA (reference sequence). The V gene lost 4 bases and the J gene lost 2 bases, with 8 bases spanning the gap. CDR3 region: CSAIRRQETQYF. The CDR3 DNA reads as TGCAGTGCTATCAGACGTCAAGAGACCCAGTACTTC.

With regard to this clonotype: This may be a read error: a much more frequent sequence differs by one nucleotide. The chain has TRBV6-5 and TRBJ1-1, with D unclear. The V gene lost 2 bases and the J gene lost 0 bases, with 7 bases spanning the gap. Germline V CDR1 and CDR2: MNHEY, SVGAGI. The CDR3 is 14 amino acids. The CDR3 DNA sequence: TGTGCCAGCAGTTACACAGACGTGAACACTGAAGCTTTCTTT. This codes for CASSYTDVNTEAFF.

This clonotype is deemed large. J is TRBJ2-7 and V is TRBV9; unclear D gene. Germline CDR1 and CDR2: SGDLS and YYNGEE. This CDR3 contains 14 residues. V was shortened by 0 bases and J by 6 bases, with 13 bases between the two germline ends. The chain's CDR3 is CASSVAGTEGEQYF. DNA for the CDR3: TGTGCCAGCAGCGTAGCTGGCACAGAAGGCGAGCAGTACTTC. The full variable domain, in which reference TRBV9 and TRBJ2-7 provide the parts outside the CDR3, is DSGVTQTPKHLITATGQRVTLRCSPRSGDLSVYWYQQSLDQGLQFLIQYYNGEERAKGNILERFSAQQFPDLHSELNLSSLELGDSALYFCASSVAGTEGEQYFGPGTRLTVT.

In its sample, this clonotype is large. The chain employs TRBV10-3 and TRBJ2-7; tentatively, D is TRBD2 (6 bases). The germline V gene has CDR1 ENHRY and CDR2 SYGVKD. CDR3 length equals 16 residues. Trimming removed 0 bases at V and 5 bases at J, with 17 bases between. CDR3 region: CAISESRGGTVNEQYF. The CDR3 coding sequence is TGTGCCATCAGTGAGTCAAGGGGAGGTACAGTAAACGAGCAGTACTTC.

This chain joins TRBV12-3 or TRBV12-4 and TRBJ1-4; TRBD1 matches 7 bases. V lost 6 bases to trimming and J lost 4 bases; unmatched junction nucleotides: 5. CDR3 length: 14 amino acids. The CDR3 DNA sequence: TGTGCCAGCAGGCTGGGACAGAATAATGAAAAACTGTTTTTT. Translated: CASRLGQNNEKLFF.

Concerning this clonotype: A read error may explain this, as a much larger clone is one base away. This chain links TRBV20-1 with TRBJ1-1; D is undetermined. The CDR3 has 13 amino acids. Germline V gene lookup returns CDR1 DFQATT and CDR2 SNEGSKA (reference sequence). The ends were cut back, 6 bases at V and 4 bases at J, with 15 bases in the middle. The CDR3 sequence is CSAGRVAGTEAFF. The CDR3 DNA follows: TGCAGTGCCGGGCGGGTCGCGGGCACTGAAGCTTTCTTT.

This clonotype is labeled large. This chain connects TRBV12-3 or TRBV12-4 to TRBJ1-4; D unresolved. The V and J ends lost 8 bases and 3 bases respectively, with 13 bases between them. The CDR3 extends over 14 amino acids. Here the CDR3 reads CASSLLTSNEKLFF. The CDR3 DNA reads as TGTGCCAGCTCTCTTCTGACTTCTAATGAAAAACTGTTTTTT.

By proportion, this clonotype is hyperexpanded (1% or more). The chain is built from TRBV11-2 and TRBJ1-1; a weak D match, TRBD1 (6 bases). Trimming left V 3 bases short and J 1 base short, with 12 bases between. Germline CDR1 SGHAT, CDR2 FQNNGV. The CDR3 runs to 15 residues. The CDR3 coding sequence is TGTGCCAGCAGCTTTCAGGGGTCCCAGAACACTGAAGCTTTCTTT. It translates to CASSFQGSQNTEAFF.

The V and J genes are TRBV6-6 and TRBJ2-7; TRBD2 agrees at 10 bases. Germline V gives CDR1 MNHNY, CDR2 SVGAGI (reference sequence). Unmatched junction bases numbered 7, after V lost 6 bases and J lost 5 bases. The CDR3 is 14 amino acids. CDR3 sequence: CASSPRLAGHEQYF. CDR3 coding DNA: TGTGCCAGCAGCCCGAGACTAGCGGGTCACGAGCAGTACTTC.

This clonotype counts as large. CDR3 in amino acids: CASSLDRATNEQFF. Here the CDR3 DNA reads TGTGCCAGCAGCTTAGACAGGGCAACCAATGAGCAGTTCTTC. V is TRBV7-9 and J is TRBJ2-1; maybe TRBD1 (6 bases). Deletions cut 1 base from V and 6 bases from J, with 10 bases between. The CDR3 spans 14 residues. Germline lookup yields CDR1 SEHNR and CDR2 FQNEAQ (reference sequence).

This clonotype is deemed large. The V call is TRBV5-1, the J call TRBJ2-3; 15 nucleotides agree with TRBD2. The CDR3 covers 18 residues. CDR1 and CDR2 (germline): SGHRS, YFSETQ. J gave up 2 bases and V 3 bases, and 7 bases lay outside the gene matches. The CDR3 region is CASSWGLAGGLLTDTQYF. CDR3 DNA: TGCGCCAGCAGCTGGGGACTAGCGGGAGGCCTACTCACAGATACGCAGTATTTT.

The chain recombines TRBV7-9 with TRBJ1-1, with D maybe TRBD1 (5 bases). The CDR3 sequence is 15 residues long. Germline CDR1 is SEHNR and CDR2 is FQNEAQ (reference sequence). V dropped 1 base and J dropped 5 bases, with 14 bases sitting between them. The CDR3 is CASSLVAGPGTEAFF. CDR3 DNA: TGTGCCAGCAGCTTAGTTGCAGGCCCAGGGACTGAAGCTTTCTTT.

This clonotype has more than one count but fewer than ten. The V gene is TRBV29-1, the J gene TRBJ2-1; no clear D gene. V lost 0 bases, J lost 5 bases, and 8 bases lay in between. This CDR3 has 13 amino acids. Germline assignment: CDR1 SQVTM and CDR2 ANQGSEA. This chain's CDR3 is CSVEEWQNNEQFF. CDR3 DNA: TGCAGCGTTGAAGAATGGCAGAACAATGAGCAGTTCTTC.

This clonotype counts as large. This chain connects TRBV7-9 to TRBJ2-2, with a possible D match to TRBD2 (6 bases). Germline loops: CDR1 SEHNR, CDR2 FQNEAQ (reference sequence). Trimming left V 8 bases short and J 4 bases short, with 17 bases between. The CDR3 spans 15 residues. CDR3 coding DNA: TGTGCCAGCGCAAATTTCGGAGGGCTCACCGGGGAGCTGTTTTTT. This codes for CASANFGGLTGELFF.

The chain joins TRBV5-4 to TRBJ2-2; D is possibly TRBD2 (6 bases). CDR3 size: 15 residues. Germline V lookup: CDR1 SGHNT, CDR2 YYREEE (reference sequence). V lost 2 bases and J 5 bases, leaving 13 bases between the germline ends. The DNA of the CDR3 is TGTGCCAGCAGCTTAGGGACTCAACTAACCGGGGAGCTGTTTTTT. Amino acid sequence: CASSLGTQLTGELFF.